This T cell receptor (beta chain) was identified in a study of long-term antiretroviral therapy in people with HIV. The CDR3 spans 14 residues. Germline lookup yields CDR1 MNHNS and CDR2 SASEGT. The V and J ends lost 2 bases and 4 bases, in that order; junction bases with no gene match: 0. Running of the v3.0 immunoSEQ assay took place at survey level. TCRdb's table, derived via immunoSEQ multiplex PCR, lists solely in-frame clones and lacks some. The sample has about 28,000 clones, nearly 95% seen once. This sample comprised unsorted PBMCs, obtained more than 6 years after starting antiretroviral therapy. This chain links TRBV6-1 with TRBJ2-3, with 10 bases that match TRBD2. This receptor was identified in a man aged 25-45 years with HIV. The CDR3 bases are TGTGCCAGCAGTGAACTAGCGGGGGCAGATACGCAGTATTTT. Translating it yields CASSELAGADTQYF.